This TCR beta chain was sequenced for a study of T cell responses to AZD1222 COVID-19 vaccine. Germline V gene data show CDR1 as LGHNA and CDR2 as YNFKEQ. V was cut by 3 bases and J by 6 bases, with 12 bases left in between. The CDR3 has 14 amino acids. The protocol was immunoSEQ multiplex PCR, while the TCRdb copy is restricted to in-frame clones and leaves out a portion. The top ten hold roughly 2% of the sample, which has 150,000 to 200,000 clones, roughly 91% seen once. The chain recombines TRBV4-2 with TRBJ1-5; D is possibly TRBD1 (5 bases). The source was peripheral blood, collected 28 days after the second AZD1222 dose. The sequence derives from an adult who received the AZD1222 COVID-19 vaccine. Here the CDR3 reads CASSHGGVGQPQHF. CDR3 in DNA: TGTGCCAGCAGCCATGGGGGTGTTGGTCAGCCCCAGCATTTT.